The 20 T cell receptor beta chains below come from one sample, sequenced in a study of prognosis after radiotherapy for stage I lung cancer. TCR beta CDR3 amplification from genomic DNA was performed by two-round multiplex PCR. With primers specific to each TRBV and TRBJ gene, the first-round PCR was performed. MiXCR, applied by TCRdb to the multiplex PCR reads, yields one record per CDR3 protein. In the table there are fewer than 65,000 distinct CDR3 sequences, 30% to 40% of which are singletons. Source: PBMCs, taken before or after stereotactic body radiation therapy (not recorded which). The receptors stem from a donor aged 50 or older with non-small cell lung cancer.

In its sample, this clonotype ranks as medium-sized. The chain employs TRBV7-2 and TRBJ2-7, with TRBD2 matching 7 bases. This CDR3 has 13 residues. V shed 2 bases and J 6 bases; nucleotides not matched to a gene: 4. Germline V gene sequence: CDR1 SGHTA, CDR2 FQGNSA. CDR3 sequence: CASSLRGSVEQYF. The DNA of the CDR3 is TGTGCCAGCAGCTTACGCGGGAGTGTCGAGCAGTACTTC.

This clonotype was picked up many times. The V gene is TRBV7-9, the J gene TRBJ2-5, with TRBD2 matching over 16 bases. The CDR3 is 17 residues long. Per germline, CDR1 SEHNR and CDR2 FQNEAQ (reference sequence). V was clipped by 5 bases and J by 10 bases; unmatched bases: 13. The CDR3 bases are TGTGCCAGCAGCCATACGGGACTAGCGGGAGGGCCGGAAAACCAGTACTTC. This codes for CASSHTGLAGGPENQYF.

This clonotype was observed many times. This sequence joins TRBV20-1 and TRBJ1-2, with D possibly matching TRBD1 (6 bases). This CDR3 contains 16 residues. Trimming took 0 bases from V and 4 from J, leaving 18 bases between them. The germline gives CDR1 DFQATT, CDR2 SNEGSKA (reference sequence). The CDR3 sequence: CSARDALQGAGYGYTF. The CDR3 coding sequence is TGCAGTGCTAGAGATGCCCTACAGGGAGCGGGCTATGGCTACACCTTC.

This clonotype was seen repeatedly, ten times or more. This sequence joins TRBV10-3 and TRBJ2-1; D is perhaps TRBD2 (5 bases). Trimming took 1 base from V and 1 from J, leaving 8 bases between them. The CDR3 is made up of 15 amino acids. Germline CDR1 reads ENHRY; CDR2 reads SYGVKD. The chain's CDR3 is CAISELTGSYNEQFF. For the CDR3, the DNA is TGTGCCATCAGTGAGTTAACGGGGTCCTACAATGAGCAGTTCTTC.

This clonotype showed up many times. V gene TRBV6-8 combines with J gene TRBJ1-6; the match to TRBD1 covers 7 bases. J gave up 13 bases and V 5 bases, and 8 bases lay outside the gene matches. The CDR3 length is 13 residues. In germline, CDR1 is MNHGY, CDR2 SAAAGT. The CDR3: CASSLRQGNPLHF. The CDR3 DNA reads TGTGCCAGCAGTCTTCGACAGGGAAATCCCCTCCACTTT.

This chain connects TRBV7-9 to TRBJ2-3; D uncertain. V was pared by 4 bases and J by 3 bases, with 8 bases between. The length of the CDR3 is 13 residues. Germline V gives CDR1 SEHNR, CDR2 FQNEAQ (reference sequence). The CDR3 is CASSSLGTDTQYF. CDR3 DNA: TGTGCCAGCAGCTCCCTGGGGACAGATACGCAGTATTTT.

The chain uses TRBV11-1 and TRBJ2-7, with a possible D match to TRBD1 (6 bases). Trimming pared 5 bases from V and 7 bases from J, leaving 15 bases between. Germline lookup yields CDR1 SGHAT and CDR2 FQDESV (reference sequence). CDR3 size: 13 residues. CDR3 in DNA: TGTGCCAGCAGCCCAGGGGTGGCGAGTGAGCAGTACTTC. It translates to CASSPGVASEQYF.

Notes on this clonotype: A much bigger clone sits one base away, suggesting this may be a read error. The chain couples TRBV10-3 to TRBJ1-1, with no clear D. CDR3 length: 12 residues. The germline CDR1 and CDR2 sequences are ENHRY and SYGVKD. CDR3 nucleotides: TGTGACATCAGTGAGTCGTACGTGGGAGCTTTCTTT. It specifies CDISESYVGAFF.

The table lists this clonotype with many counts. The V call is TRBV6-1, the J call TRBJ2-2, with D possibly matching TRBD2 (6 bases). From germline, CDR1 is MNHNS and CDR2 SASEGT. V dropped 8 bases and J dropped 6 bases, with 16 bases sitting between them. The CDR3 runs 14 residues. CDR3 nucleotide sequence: TGTGCCAGCCGGACTACCGGCTTCTCCGGGGAGCTGTTTTTT. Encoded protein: CASRTTGFSGELFF.

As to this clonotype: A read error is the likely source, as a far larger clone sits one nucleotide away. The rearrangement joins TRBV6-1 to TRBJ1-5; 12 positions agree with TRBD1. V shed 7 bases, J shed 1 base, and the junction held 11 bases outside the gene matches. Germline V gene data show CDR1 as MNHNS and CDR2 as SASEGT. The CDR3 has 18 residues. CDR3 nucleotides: TGTGCCAGCATGTACCGGGACAGGGGGCGAGAAAGCAATCAGCCCCAGCATTTT. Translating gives CASMYRDRGRESNQPQHF.

The CDR3 reads CASSLDAGPSPETQYF. The CDR3, as DNA: TGTGCCAGCAGCTTGGATGCGGGACCTTCCCCCGAGACCCAGTACTTC. The V call is TRBV5-6, the J call TRBJ2-5, with D possibly being TRBD2 (6 bases). The CDR3 extends over 16 amino acids. Per germline, CDR1 SGHDT and CDR2 YYEEEE. V was trimmed by 0 bases and J by 5 bases, leaving 17 bases between them.

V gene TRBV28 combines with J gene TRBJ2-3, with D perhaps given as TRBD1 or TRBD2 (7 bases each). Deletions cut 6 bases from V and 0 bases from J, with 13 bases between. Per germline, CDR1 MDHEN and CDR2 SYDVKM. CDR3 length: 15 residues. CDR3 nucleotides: TGTGCCAGCAGCAACAGGGGAGGGAGCACAGATACGCAGTATTTT. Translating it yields CASSNRGGSTDTQYF. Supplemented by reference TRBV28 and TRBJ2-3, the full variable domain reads DVKVTQSSRYLVKRTGEKVFLECVQDMDHENMFWYRQDPGLGLRLIYFSYDVKMKEKGDIPEGYSVSREKKERFSLILESASTNQTSMYLCASSNRGGSTDTQYFGPGTRLTVL.

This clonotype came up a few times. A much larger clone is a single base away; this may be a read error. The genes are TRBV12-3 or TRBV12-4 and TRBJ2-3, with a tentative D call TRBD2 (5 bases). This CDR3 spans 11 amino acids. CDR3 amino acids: CTSSVSETQYF. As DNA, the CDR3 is TGTACCAGCAGTGTTAGCGAGACGCAGTATTTT.

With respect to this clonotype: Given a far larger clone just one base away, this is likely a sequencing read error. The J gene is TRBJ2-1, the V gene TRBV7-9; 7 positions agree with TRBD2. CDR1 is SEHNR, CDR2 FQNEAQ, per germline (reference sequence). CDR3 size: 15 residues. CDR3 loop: CASSLLADTYNEHFF. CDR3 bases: TGTGCCAGCAGCTTACTAGCGGATACCTACAATGAGCATTTCTTC.

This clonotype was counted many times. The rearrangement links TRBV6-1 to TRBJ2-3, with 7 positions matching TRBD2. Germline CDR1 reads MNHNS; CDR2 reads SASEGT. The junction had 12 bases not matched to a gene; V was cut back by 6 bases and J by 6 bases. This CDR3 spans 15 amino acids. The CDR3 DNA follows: TGTGCCAGCAGCGTCGAGGCGGGAGAGTGGGATACGCAGTATTTT. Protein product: CASSVEAGEWDTQYF.

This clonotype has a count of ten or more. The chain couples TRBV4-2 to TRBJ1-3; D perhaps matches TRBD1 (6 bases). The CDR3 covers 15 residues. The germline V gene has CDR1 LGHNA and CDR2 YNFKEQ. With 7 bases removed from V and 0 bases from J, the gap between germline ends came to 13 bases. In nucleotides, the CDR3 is TGTGCCAGCACCCCCGGGGACAACTCTGGAAACACCATATATTTT. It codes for CASTPGDNSGNTIYF.

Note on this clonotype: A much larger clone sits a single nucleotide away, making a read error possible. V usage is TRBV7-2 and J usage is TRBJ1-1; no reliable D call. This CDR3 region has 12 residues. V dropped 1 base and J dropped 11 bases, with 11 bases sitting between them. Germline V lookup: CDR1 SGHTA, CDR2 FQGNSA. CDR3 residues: CASSLDSSSAFF. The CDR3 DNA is TGTGCCAGCAGCTTAGACTCCAGCAGTGCTTTCTTT.

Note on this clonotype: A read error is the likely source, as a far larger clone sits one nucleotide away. The CDR3 nucleotides read TGTGCCAGCACCCGATCTTCATTGGGTTACTACGAGCAGTACTTC. It codes for CASTRSSLGYYEQYF. This chain links TRBV6-5 with TRBJ2-7, with no clear D. V shed 7 bases and J shed 3 bases, with 19 bases lying between them. The length of the CDR3 is 15 residues. Germline V gene sequence: CDR1 MNHEY, CDR2 SVGAGI.

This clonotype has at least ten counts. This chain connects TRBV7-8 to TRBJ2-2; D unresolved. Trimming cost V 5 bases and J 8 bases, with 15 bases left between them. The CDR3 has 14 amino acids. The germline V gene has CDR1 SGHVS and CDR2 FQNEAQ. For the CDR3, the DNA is TGTGCCAGCAGCCCCCGGTGGGGTAGTGGGGAGCTGTTTTTT. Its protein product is CASSPRWGSGELFF.

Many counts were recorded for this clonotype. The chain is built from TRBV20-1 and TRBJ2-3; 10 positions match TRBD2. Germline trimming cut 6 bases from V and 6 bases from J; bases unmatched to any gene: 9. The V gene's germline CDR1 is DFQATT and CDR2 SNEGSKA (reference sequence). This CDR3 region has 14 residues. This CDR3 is CSAGSSGRGDTQYF. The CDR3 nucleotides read TGCAGTGCGGGCTCTAGCGGGAGAGGCGATACGCAGTATTTT.